The next 24 T cell receptor beta chains were all read from a single sample in a study of blood T cells in healthy people across ages (dated by TCRdb to between 2014 and 2017). Receptor amplification or capture employed 5' RACE. The run used an Illumina HiSeq 2500. The second PCR ran for roughly 7 to 12 cycles and used a J-beta primer mix along with a sample-barcoded 5' primer. Using fastp at Q25 and MiXCR, TCRdb reprocessed the public reads and kept productive beta chains. Each entry is one CDR3 protein sequence, shown with its most common DNA and genes. This sample has 870,000 or so distinct CDR3 sequences in its table, and roughly 26% of those were observed once. The top ten hold around 16% of the sample. The sample taken for sequencing was blood. These receptors all come from a woman older than 75 in good health.

The chain carries TRBV7-3 and TRBJ2-5; tentatively, D is TRBD1 or TRBD2 (5 bases each). The CDR3 is 13 residues long. Trimming took 5 bases from V and 5 from J, leaving 12 bases between them. Looked up from germline, CDR1 is SGHTA and CDR2 is FQGTGA. The CDR3 protein is CASSPQGPETQYF. DNA for the CDR3: TGTGCCAGCAGCCCCCAGGGACCGGAGACCCAGTACTTC.

The chain links TRBV12-3 or TRBV12-4 to TRBJ2-6; either TRBD1 or TRBD2 may fit D (6 bases each). V was pared by 10 bases and J by 1 base, with 8 bases between. CDR3 length: 13 amino acids. The CDR3 nucleotides read TGTGCCATAGGGGGGTCTGGGGCCAACGTCCTGACTTTC. Protein: CAIGGSGANVLTF.

A remark on this clonotype: The CDR3 carries no conserved terminal phenylalanine or tryptophan, so it likely arises from a read error. The chain employs TRBV12-3 or TRBV12-4 and TRBJ2-3; 12 nucleotides line up with TRBD2. CDR3 length: 16 residues. V dropped 6 bases and J dropped 11; count of bases not matched to a gene: 15. For the CDR3, the DNA is TGTGCCAGCAGAGACATGACTAGCGGGAGCACAGATGTGCAGTATTCT. It codes for CASRDMTSGSTDVQYS.

This clonotype was seen a single time. This rearrangement joins TRBV2 to TRBJ1-1; D is unresolved. The CDR3 covers 14 residues. Trimming cost V 6 bases and J 1 base, with 12 bases left between them. Germline V CDR1 and CDR2: SNHLY, FYNNEI. The CDR3 is CASRRQTENTEAFF. In nucleotides, the CDR3 is TGTGCCAGCAGGCGCCAAACAGAGAACACTGAAGCTTTCTTT.

Many counts were recorded for this clonotype. CDR3 sequence reads: CATSRERGPSGYGYTF. Written as DNA, the CDR3 is TGTGCCACCAGCAGAGAAAGGGGGCCTTCTGGCTATGGCTACACCTTC. The chain combines TRBV15 with TRBJ1-2, with TRBD1 matching over 7 bases. This CDR3 spans 16 amino acids. The V gene end was trimmed by 0 bases and the J gene end by 4 bases; junction bases not matched to a gene: 8. CDR1 and CDR2 (germline): LNHNV, YYDKDF (reference sequence).

This clonotype has just a few counts. DNA of the CDR3: TGCGCCAGCAGCGAGAGGACAGCCACCTGCGAGCAGTACTTC. Its protein product is CASSERTATCEQYF. The chain is built from TRBV5-1 and TRBJ2-7; D is perhaps TRBD1 (6 bases). The CDR3 has 14 residues. The V gene's germline CDR1 is SGHRS and CDR2 YFSETQ. V lost 4 bases and J 6 bases, leaving 17 bases between the germline ends.

This clonotype has only a few counts. The CDR3 here is CASSPLGRTTYNEQFF. CDR3 DNA sequence: TGTGCCAGCTCACCCTTAGGGAGGACGACCTACAATGAGCAGTTCTTC. The rearrangement uses TRBV18 and TRBJ2-1, with D perhaps matching TRBD2 (6 bases). Germline CDR1 KGHSH, CDR2 LQKENI. This CDR3 is 16 amino acids long. Deletions cut 3 bases from V and 2 bases from J, with 14 bases between.

This clonotype showed up many times. This chain uses TRBV29-1 with TRBJ2-7; 10 positions match TRBD1. The CDR3 length is 12 residues. Germline assignment: CDR1 SQVTM and CDR2 ANQGSEA. With V trimmed by 6 bases and J by 5 bases, 4 bases remained unmatched. The CDR3 is CSVGQGENEQYF. CDR3 bases: TGCAGCGTCGGACAGGGGGAGAACGAGCAGTACTTC.

Many counts were recorded for this clonotype. The junction departs from the called germline gene at one end, perhaps through a read error. V gene TRBV5-1 combines with J gene TRBJ2-1; 9 bases line up with TRBD1. CDR1 is SGHRS and CDR2 is YFSETQ in the germline V gene. The CDR3 loop spans 14 amino acids. The CDR3 loop is CASSLGTGGNEQFF. In DNA form, the CDR3 reads TGTGCCAGCAGCTTGGGTACAGGGGGCAACGAGCAGTTCTTC.

This clonotype was found many times. The chain links TRBV20-1 to TRBJ2-5; 8 bases are a match to TRBD1. Germline loops: CDR1 DFQATT, CDR2 SNEGSKA (reference sequence). This CDR3 is 13 amino acids long. V lost 1 base, J lost 5 bases, and 3 bases stayed unmatched. For the CDR3, the DNA is TGCAGTGCTAGAGGACAGGGGCCTGAGACCCAGTACTTC. Its translation is CSARGQGPETQYF.

The J gene is TRBJ1-1, the V gene TRBV2, with D maybe TRBD1 (6 bases). Trimming left V 1 base short and J 5 bases short, with 14 bases between. The CDR3 has 15 residues. Germline CDR1 SNHLY, CDR2 FYNNEI. CDR3 residues: CASSEVRGQGTEAFF. The CDR3 DNA sequence: TGTGCCAGCAGTGAAGTTAGAGGGCAGGGGACTGAAGCTTTCTTT.

This clonotype has a handful of counts. This chain connects TRBV6-2 or TRBV6-3 to TRBJ1-1; 7 bases match TRBD1. The CDR3 runs 13 residues. V lost 5 bases to trimming and J lost 6 bases; unmatched junction nucleotides: 6. Per germline, CDR1 MNHEY and CDR2 SVGEGT. The CDR3 nucleotides are TGTGCCAGCAGTCTCACAGGGGTTCCTGAAGCTTTCTTT. Its protein product is CASSLTGVPEAFF.

The chain combines TRBV7-2 with TRBJ2-2; 10 nucleotides line up with TRBD1. Germline lookup yields CDR1 SGHTA and CDR2 FQGNSA. The CDR3 extends over 15 amino acids. The V gene end was trimmed by 9 bases and the J gene end by 4 bases; junction bases not matched to a gene: 8. The CDR3 protein is CASKTGTGATGELFF. The CDR3 bases are TGTGCCAGTAAGACCGGGACAGGGGCCACCGGGGAGCTGTTTTTT.

The CDR3 protein is CASSLAGEVAEAFF. DNA of the CDR3: TGTGCCAGCAGCTTAGCAGGGGAAGTCGCTGAAGCTTTCTTT. This chain connects TRBV7-2 to TRBJ1-1; possibly TRBD1 for D (5 bases). Germline V CDR1 and CDR2: SGHTA, FQGNSA. The CDR3 sequence is 14 residues long. Trimming took 0 bases from V and 6 from J, leaving 11 bases between them.

The J gene is TRBJ1-5, the V gene TRBV28; 10 positions agree with TRBD1. Germline V lookup: CDR1 MDHEN, CDR2 SYDVKM. V gave up 1 base and J gave up 11 bases; unmatched junction bases: 8. This CDR3 has 15 amino acids. CDR3 bases: TGTGCCAGCAGTTTATCGGGACAGGGGAATCTGTCCCAGCATTTT. It translates to CASSLSGQGNLSQHF.

This clonotype showed up many times. The V call is TRBV12-3 or TRBV12-4, the J call TRBJ1-4; D is undetermined. Trimming left V 5 bases short and J 4 bases short, with 11 bases between. This CDR3 spans 14 amino acids. The CDR3 sequence: CASSRREVNEKLFF. CDR3 nucleotides: TGTGCCAGCAGTAGAAGGGAAGTTAATGAAAAACTGTTTTTT.

This clonotype was picked up many times. The rearrangement joins TRBV28 to TRBJ2-1; 7 bases fit TRBD1. The V gene's germline CDR1 is MDHEN and CDR2 SYDVKM. With V trimmed by 2 bases and J by 6 bases, 4 bases remained unmatched. There are 14 residues in the CDR3. Here the CDR3 DNA reads TGTGCCAGCAGTTTACAAGGGGGCTCCAATGAGCAGTTCTTC. It encodes CASSLQGGSNEQFF. The complete variable domain, with remaining parts taken from reference TRBV28 and TRBJ2-1, reads DVKVTQSSRYLVKRTGEKVFLECVQDMDHENMFWYRQDPGLGLRLIYFSYDVKMKEKGDIPEGYSVSREKKERFSLILESASTNQTSMYLCASSLQGGSNEQFFGPGTRLTVL.

This clonotype was observed many times. The rearrangement links TRBV5-5 to TRBJ1-2, with D unresolved. The CDR3 is 14 residues long. V was trimmed by 0 bases and J by 3 bases, leaving 9 bases between them. Germline CDR1 is SGHKS and CDR2 is YYEKEE (reference sequence). The CDR3 sequence: CASSLVTHDYGYTF. DNA for the CDR3: TGTGCCAGCAGCTTGGTCACGCACGACTATGGCTACACCTTC.

This clonotype was counted many times. This chain connects TRBV7-2 to TRBJ1-1; D remains unclear. The ends were cut back, 2 bases at V and 8 bases at J, with 6 bases in the middle. The CDR3 runs 11 residues. Germline CDR1 and CDR2: SGHTA and FQGNSA. DNA for the CDR3: TGTGCCAGCAGCTTACTGGCGGAAGCTTTCTTT. It yields the protein CASSLLAEAFF.

Regarding this clonotype: A clone one base away is much larger, so this may be a read error. V gene TRBV12-3 or TRBV12-4 combines with J gene TRBJ1-2; perhaps TRBD1 as D (6 bases). The V gene lost 0 bases and the J gene lost 8 bases, with 16 bases spanning the gap. The length of the CDR3 is 15 residues. CDR3 DNA sequence: TGTGCCAGCAGTTTAGCCTACAGGGCAAAAGAAGGCTACACCTTC. Translating gives CASSLAYRAKEGYTF.

This clonotype was found many times. V usage is TRBV7-8 and J usage is TRBJ2-7; 7 bases are shared with TRBD1. Germline CDR1 SGHVS, CDR2 FQNEAQ. V was clipped by 3 bases and J by 3 bases; unmatched bases: 8. The CDR3 has 15 amino acids. In nucleotides, the CDR3 is TGTGCCAGCAGCTTGCGGGCTACAGGGGACTACGAGCAGTACTTC. This encodes CASSLRATGDYEQYF.

This clonotype came up a few times. V gene TRBV6-5 combines with J gene TRBJ1-6, with 9 bases aligning to TRBD1. Germline CDR1 is MNHEY and CDR2 is SVGAGI. The CDR3 runs 14 residues. V lost 8 bases to trimming and J lost 8 bases; unmatched junction nucleotides: 7. DNA for the CDR3: TGTGCCAGCGGGCGGGACAGGGCGGATTCACCCCTCCACTTT. Amino acid sequence: CASGRDRADSPLHF.

With respect to this clonotype: The junction shows a germline mismatch at one end, possibly a read error. The V and J genes are TRBV11-2 and TRBJ2-7, with 7 bases matching TRBD2. This CDR3 contains 14 residues. Germline V gene data show CDR1 as SGHAT and CDR2 as FQNNGV. CDR3 nucleotide sequence: TGTGCCAGCAGCTTAGGCGGGGGTTCCTACGAGCGGTACTTC. Its protein is CASSLGGGSYERYF.

The chain recombines TRBV25-1 with TRBJ1-1; D uncertain. CDR1 is MGHDK, CDR2 SYGVNS, per germline. The V end was cut by 4 bases, the J end by 0 bases, with 9 bases between. This CDR3 comprises 14 residues. The CDR3 sequence: CASSGLQMNTEAFF. CDR3 DNA sequence: TGTGCCAGCAGTGGACTCCAAATGAACACTGAAGCTTTCTTT. The full variable domain, rest sourced from reference TRBV25-1 and TRBJ1-1, is EADIYQTPRYLVIGTGKKITLECSQTMGHDKMYWYQQDPGMELHLIHYSYGVNSTEKGDLSSESTVSRIRTEHFPLTLESARPSHTSQYLCASSGLQMNTEAFFGQGTRLTVV.